This T cell receptor beta chain was observed in a study of T-cell reconstitution after alpha-beta-depleted transplantation in children (dated by TCRdb to 2016 to 2018). In the study overall: Using TCR repertoire profiling, the study followed T-cell immune reconstitution in a quantitative way in children after TCRalphabeta/CD19-depleted allogeneic hematopoietic cell transplantation.

What the work shows at the level of the full study, not this receptor alone: Hyperexpanded clone frequencies declined over subsequent months; after one year, T-cell counts and TCRbeta diversity were mostly attributed to newly produced T cells. In some patients, the high TCRbeta diversity seen at day 60 was put down to recipient T cells and intrathymic progenitors that had survived conditioning. Apparently early alphabetaT-cell count recovery about two months after transplant reportedly relied on only several hundred rapidly expanded clones derived from non-depleted graft cells.

The library was produced with PCR. TCRdb names Illumina HiSeq 2500 as the instrument used. TCR libraries were prepared with molecular barcoding, using unique molecular identifiers to normalize TCRbeta repertoire quantification. TCRdb handled the public reads itself, with Q25 trimming in fastp and clone calling in MiXCR, and kept productive beta chains. Each entry is one CDR3 protein sequence, shown with its most common DNA and genes. The sample table records 200,000 to 250,000 distinct CDR3 sequences; about a tenth of these occur just once. In total, the top ten clones hold over 25% of the sample. Reading from cysteine to phenylalanine, the CDR3 counts 15 amino acids. CDR3 DNA only is kept here, 45 bases in frame from base 1. The germline V and J ends show losses of 6 bases and 3 bases respectively, and no gene match explains 12 bases of the junction. CDR1 and CDR2, per the germline V gene (reference sequence), are DFQATT and SNEGSKA.

This specimen's treatment or condition label, interpreted: allogeneic hematopoietic cell transplantation with graft depleted of TCRalphabeta T cells and CD19 B cells. TCRalphabeta/CD19-depleted allogeneic hematopoietic cell grafts were given to the transplant recipients, all of whom were children. This clonotype has just a few counts. Its antigen remains unidentified. Qualities for individual bases were not recorded, and no much larger clone is one base off. Sequencing used PBMCs, obtained before TCRalphabeta/CD19-depleted stem cell transplant. This sequence uses TRBV20-1 and TRBJ2-7; TRBD1 lines up with 9 middle nucleotides. The clonotype originates from a child younger than two with acute myeloid leukemia, due to receive a stem cell transplant. The CDR3 reads as follows: CSAFGTGIGFYEQYF. Read as DNA, the sequence is TGCAGTGCCTTCGGGACAGGGATTGGTTTCTACGAGCAGTACTTC.